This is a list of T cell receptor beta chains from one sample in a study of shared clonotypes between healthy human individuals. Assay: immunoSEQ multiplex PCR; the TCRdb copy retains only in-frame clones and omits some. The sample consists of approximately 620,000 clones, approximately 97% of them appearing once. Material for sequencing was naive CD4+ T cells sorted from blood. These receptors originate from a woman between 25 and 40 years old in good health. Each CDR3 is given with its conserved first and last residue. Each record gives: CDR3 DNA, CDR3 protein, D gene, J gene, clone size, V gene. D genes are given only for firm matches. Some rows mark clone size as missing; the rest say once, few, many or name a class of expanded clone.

TGCAGCGTCAAACAAGGCGTCCCGGGACAGGGGACCAGCTCCTACGAGCAGTACTTC CSVKQGVPGQGTSSYEQYF TRBD1 TRBJ2-7 - TRBV29-1
TGTGCCAGCCGGCGGACTCCTTCTCTCCCAGATACGCAGTATTTT CASRRTPSLPDTQYF - TRBJ2-3 - TRBV19
TGTGCCAGTAGTCTCAATGGAGCGGGACAAGAGACCCAGTACTTC CASSLNGAGQETQYF TRBD2 TRBJ2-5 - TRBV19
TGCGCCAGCAGCTCTCCGGGACAGGGTGAAGCTTTCTTT CASSSPGQGEAFF TRBD1 TRBJ1-1 - TRBV5-1
TGTGCCAGCAGGATAGCGGGAGGCCCTAGCACAGATACGCAGTATTTT CASRIAGGPSTDTQYF TRBD2 TRBJ2-3 - TRBV28
TGTGCCAGCAGCTGCTTATTCTCCTACAATGAGCAGTTCTTC CASSCLFSYNEQFF - TRBJ2-1 - TRBV12-1
TGCGCCAGCAGCTTTAGTTCCCGACTAGACACAGATACGCAGTATTTT CASSFSSRLDTDTQYF - TRBJ2-3 once TRBV5-1
TGTGCCAGCAAGGTCGACAGGGGCTCCTACAATGAGCAGTTCTTC CASKVDRGSYNEQFF TRBD1 TRBJ2-1 once TRBV27
TGTGCCAGCAGCGTGGGGGTGGCCGGGGCCAACGTCCTGACTTTC CASSVGVAGANVLTF - TRBJ2-6 - TRBV7-7
TGTGCCAGCAGCGTAGTAGGGACTAGCACAGATACGCAGTATTTT CASSVVGTSTDTQYF - TRBJ2-3 - TRBV9
TGTGCCAGCAGTTTCTGGGGTAGCGGGGGGGATGAGCAGTACTTC CASSFWGSGGDEQYF TRBD2 TRBJ2-7 - TRBV28
TGTGCCAGCACCCTGAGGCCTAACTATGGCTACACCTTC CASTLRPNYGYTF - TRBJ1-2 once TRBV28
TGTGCCAGCAGTGAGACAGGGGGTTTTGCTGGGGCCAACGTCCTGACTTTC CASSETGGFAGANVLTF TRBD1 TRBJ2-6 - TRBV28
TGTGCTAGTGGTTTGGTAAAACAGGTCCAAGAGACCCAGTACTTC CASGLVKQVQETQYF - TRBJ2-5 - TRBV12-5
TGTGCCAGTAGTACCGGACTAGCGAGAGTGGGGAGTGAGCAGTTCTTC CASSTGLARVGSEQFF TRBD2 TRBJ2-1 - TRBV19
TGTGCCAGCAGTTTAAGGGGCAGGGGGCAACGCGAGCAGTACTTC CASSLRGRGQREQYF TRBD1 TRBJ2-7 once TRBV28
TGTGCCAGCAGTGGACAGGGCACTGCAACTAATGAAAAACTGTTTTTT CASSGQGTATNEKLFF TRBD1 TRBJ1-4 - TRBV2
TGTGCCACTCCGGGACAGTACTATGGCTACACCTTC CATPGQYYGYTF TRBD1 TRBJ1-2 - TRBV19
TGTGCCAGCAGCTTTCAGGGCTCCTACGAGCAGTACTTC CASSFQGSYEQYF - TRBJ2-7 - TRBV7-8
TGTGCCTGGAGTGTATGGGAAGGGGGCGAAGCTTTCTTT CAWSVWEGGEAFF TRBD1 TRBJ1-1 - TRBV30
TGTGCCACCGAGGCGGGAGGTAAAGAGACCCAGTACTTC CATEAGGKETQYF TRBD2 TRBJ2-5 - TRBV13
TGTGCCAGCAGCCACCTACCTACGCCTATGCAGTTCTTC CASSHLPTPMQFF - TRBJ2-1 - TRBV7-8
TGTGCCAGTAGTATAGGAACAGGGAACTATGGCTACACCTTC CASSIGTGNYGYTF - TRBJ1-2 - TRBV19
TGCGCCAGCAGTGAGGCGGACCGCTCGCATGGCTACACCTTC CASSEADRSHGYTF - TRBJ1-2 - TRBV10-1
TGTGCCAGCAGCTGGGCGTCGGCACCGGGACTAGAGACATACGAGCAGTACTTC CASSWASAPGLETYEQYF TRBD2 TRBJ2-7 - TRBV5-5
TGTGCCAGCTCACCACGCCCAGGGATTTCGGGCACTGAAGCTTTCTTT CASSPRPGISGTEAFF - TRBJ1-1 - TRBV18
TGTGCCAGTAGTGGGGACAGGGGAGGAAATCAGCCCCAGCATTTT CASSGDRGGNQPQHF TRBD1 TRBJ1-5 - TRBV19
TGCACCAGCAGACTAGGGGGTAGCGGGAGTCCCTACAATGAGCAGTTCTTC CTSRLGGSGSPYNEQFF - TRBJ2-1 - TRBV1
TGCAGCGTCCGCTGGACTAGCGGGAACACCGGGGAGCTGTTTTTT CSVRWTSGNTGELFF TRBD2 TRBJ2-2 - TRBV29-1
TGTGCCAGCAGCGTAGGACTAGCGGGAGGCGAGCAGTACTTC CASSVGLAGGEQYF TRBD2 TRBJ2-7 - TRBV9
TGTGCCAGCAGTGAATGGGTCACAGGGATAGAAGAAAAACTGTTTTTT CASSEWVTGIEEKLFF - TRBJ1-4 - TRBV6-1
TGTGCCAGCAGCCAAGATAACTATGGCTACACCTTC CASSQDNYGYTF - TRBJ1-2 - TRBV14
TGCACCAGCAGCCAAGGATGCTACGCCAATGAGCAGTTCTTC CTSSQGCYANEQFF - TRBJ2-1 - TRBV1
TGTGCCACCAGCAGCTGGACAGGTTCCGAGCAGTACTTC CATSSWTGSEQYF TRBD1 TRBJ2-7 - TRBV15
TGTGCCAGCAGTTTCGACAGGGGGCGAGAAAAACTGTTTTTT CASSFDRGREKLFF TRBD1 TRBJ1-4 once TRBV6-6
TGTGCCAGCAGCTTGAATAGCGGGAGCTCCAATGAGCAGTTCTTC CASSLNSGSSNEQFF TRBD2 TRBJ2-1 - TRBV5-4
TGTGCCAGCAGCCCACAAACCGGGGACTCCTACAATGAGCAGTTCTTC CASSPQTGDSYNEQFF - TRBJ2-1 - TRBV7-7
TGTGCCAGCAGTTATACTAGCGGTACCTCCTACGAGCAGTACTTC CASSYTSGTSYEQYF TRBD2 TRBJ2-7 - TRBV6-5
TGCGCCAGCAGCGCGAACCCGGGACAGGGTTCGGAGACCCAGTACTTC CASSANPGQGSETQYF TRBD1 TRBJ2-5 - TRBV5-1
TGTGCCAGCCAACTAGCGGGAACTCGGAATACGCAGTATTTT CASQLAGTRNTQYF TRBD2 TRBJ2-3 once TRBV28